One TCR beta chain is described in this entry. Its target is unknown. These data originate in a study of shared clonotypes between healthy human individuals. Study-level points and caveats: Among donors, clonotype sharing was expected to be affected by sequencing depth. Rarefaction exposed incomplete sorted-subset sequencing despite large depth.

Assay: immunoSEQ multiplex PCR; the TCRdb copy retains only in-frame clones and omits some. The table records approximately 2.5 million clones, approximately 90% of them present only once. CDR3 length: 13 amino acids. Germline V lookup: CDR1 SGHRS, CDR2 YFSETQ. V lost 5 bases and J lost 6; bases outside the gene matches: 7. The chain carries TRBV5-1 and TRBJ2-7; TRBD1 aligns across 8 bases. Sequences were obtained from naive CD4+ T cells sorted from blood. Subset indicated: CD45RA+ positively selected. This clonotype was sampled from a man in his late teens or twenties in good health. This CDR3 reads CASSQDRDGEQYF. The CDR3 bases are TGCGCCAGCAGTCAGGACAGGGATGGCGAGCAGTACTTC.